This record concerns one TCR beta chain sequence. As handled by the study authors: Estimation of nucleated cell counts was performed using reference gene primer amplification. TCRdb keeps only in-frame clones here, not all; method: immunoSEQ multiplex PCR. V, J and clone size are taken as reported in that table, and D and trimming were inferred from the DNA itself. This table holds more than 120,000 clones, about 86% found once. The sample comes from a study of blood T cell repertoires in COVID-19. On the study more broadly: The samples span acute and convalescent COVID-19 from the United States, Italy and Spain. In each case, the material was cDNA or gDNA derived from T cells, B-cell-depleted T cells, or PBMCs.

The specimen sequenced was peripheral blood. This receptor was taken from a woman aged 50 to 60 with active or convalescent COVID-19.

Here the CDR3 DNA reads TGCGCCAGCAGCCAAGCGGGGGGTTTGGGTGGTGAGCAGTTCTTC. Its translation: CASSQAGGLGGEQFF. This rearrangement joins TRBV4-1 to TRBJ2-1; TRBD2 aligns across 7 bases. Germline loops: CDR1 MGHRA, CDR2 YSYEKL. The J segment lost 9 bases and the V segment lost 1 base, leaving 9 bases of the junction unmatched. CDR3 size: 15 residues.